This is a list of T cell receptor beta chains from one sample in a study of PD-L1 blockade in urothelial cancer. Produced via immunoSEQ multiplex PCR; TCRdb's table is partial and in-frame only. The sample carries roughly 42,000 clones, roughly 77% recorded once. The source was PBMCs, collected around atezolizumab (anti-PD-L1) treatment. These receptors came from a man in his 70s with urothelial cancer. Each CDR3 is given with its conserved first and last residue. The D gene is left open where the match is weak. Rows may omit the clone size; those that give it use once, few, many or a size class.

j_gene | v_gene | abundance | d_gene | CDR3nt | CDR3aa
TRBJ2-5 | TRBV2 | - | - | TGTGCCAGCAGTCGTCGACTGGACCAAGAGACCCAGTACTTC | CASSRRLDQETQYF
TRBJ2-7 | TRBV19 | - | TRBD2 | TGTGCCAGTAGTATAGGCGGCGGGACTAGTGAGCAGTACTTC | CASSIGGGTSEQYF
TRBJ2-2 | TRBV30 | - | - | TGTGCCTGGAGTGTCCGGGCTGGAGGATTCACCGGGGAGCTGTTTTTT | CAWSVRAGGFTGELFF
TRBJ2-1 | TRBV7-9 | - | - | TGTGCCAGCAGCCACCCGATGGCCCCCGCTGGCTCCTACAATGAGCAGTTCTTC | CASSHPMAPAGSYNEQFF
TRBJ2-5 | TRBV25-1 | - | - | TGTGCCAGCAGTGAATTTAGCAGGGCGGAGACCCAGTACTTC | CASSEFSRAETQYF
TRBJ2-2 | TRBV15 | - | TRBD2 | TGTGCCACCAGCAGAGATAAAGCGGGAGGGCGCGTCGGGGAGCTGTTTTTT | CATSRDKAGGRVGELFF
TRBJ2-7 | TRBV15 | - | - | TGTGCCACCAGCCCGCCAGTAGATAGTTGGGCAGCAGCGCAGTACTTC | CATSPPVDSWAAAQYF
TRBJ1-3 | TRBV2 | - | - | TGTGCCAGCAGTGTATCTACGGGGGCTGGAAACACCATATATTTT | CASSVSTGAGNTIYF
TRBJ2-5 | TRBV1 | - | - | TGCACCAGCGCCACCCTAAACCCCGGGACTAGCGGGAGGGCCGTTGAGACCCAGTACTTC | CTSATLNPGTSGRAVETQYF
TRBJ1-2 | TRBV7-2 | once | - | TGTGCCAGCAGCTTAGGGGCGGGGAGCTATGGCTACACCTTC | CASSLGAGSYGYTF
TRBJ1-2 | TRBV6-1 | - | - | TGTGCCAGCAGTGAAATTATCCAGGCAGTTGGCTACACCTTC | CASSEIIQAVGYTF
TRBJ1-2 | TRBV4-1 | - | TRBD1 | TGCGCCAGCAGCCAAGGACAGGGTTATGGCTACACCTTC | CASSQGQGYGYTF
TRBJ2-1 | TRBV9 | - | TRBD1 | TGTGCCAGCAGCCCCGACAGGGGCTCGGATGAGCAGTTCTTC | CASSPDRGSDEQFF
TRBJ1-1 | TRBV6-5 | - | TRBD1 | TGTGCCAGCAGCATCGGGACAGGACTTGAAGCTTTCTTT | CASSIGTGLEAFF
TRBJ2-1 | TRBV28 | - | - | TGTGCCAGCAGTTTTGGATCCGAGGGCCCGAGCTCCTACAATGAGCAGTTCTTC | CASSFGSEGPSSYNEQFF
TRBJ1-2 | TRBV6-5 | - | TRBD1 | TGTGCCAGCAGTACCGGGACAGCCTATGGCTACACCTTC | CASSTGTAYGYTF
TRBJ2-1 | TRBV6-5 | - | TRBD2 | TGTGCCAGCAGTTTTGGAAGCGGGGGCTACAATGAGCAGTTCTTC | CASSFGSGGYNEQFF
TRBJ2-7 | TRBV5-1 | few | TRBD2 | TGCGCCAGCAGCCCCCCCCGGACAGCACTAGCGGGAACTACCTACGAGCAGTACTTC | CASSPPRTALAGTTYEQYF
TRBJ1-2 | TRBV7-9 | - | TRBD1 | TGTGCCAGCAGCTTGGGACAGAATGGCTACACCTTC | CASSLGQNGYTF
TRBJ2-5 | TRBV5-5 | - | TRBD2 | TGTGCCAGCAGCTTGAGCGGGAGGACTCAAGAGACCCAGTACTTC | CASSLSGRTQETQYF
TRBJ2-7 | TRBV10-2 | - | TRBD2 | TGCGCCAGCAGAGACCCGGGACTAGCGGGGCATGAATTGGGCTACGAGCAGTACTTC | CASRDPGLAGHELGYEQYF
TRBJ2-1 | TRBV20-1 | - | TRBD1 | TGCAGTGCCCTCGGACAGGGGGGCAGGTTCTTC | CSALGQGGRFF
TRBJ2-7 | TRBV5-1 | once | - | TGCGCCAGCAGCTTGCGGGGACTGGGTAACTACGAGCAGTACTTC | CASSLRGLGNYEQYF
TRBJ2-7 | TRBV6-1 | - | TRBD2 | TGTGCCACCTCTCGACTAGCGGGAGGGCCCTACGAGCAGTACTTC | CATSRLAGGPYEQYF
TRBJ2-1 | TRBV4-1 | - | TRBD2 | TGCGCCAGCAGCCATGTAGCGGGAGGACTCTACAATGAGCAGTTCTTC | CASSHVAGGLYNEQFF
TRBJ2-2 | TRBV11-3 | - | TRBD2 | TGTGCCAGCAGCTTCCAGGGGGCTAGCGGGGGATCGAACACCGGGGAGCTGTTTTTT | CASSFQGASGGSNTGELFF
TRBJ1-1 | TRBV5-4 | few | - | TGTGCCAGCAGCCTTGACAGCGAAGCTTTCTTT | CASSLDSEAFF
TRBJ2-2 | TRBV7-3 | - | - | TGTGCCAGCAGCCCCACCCGGGGGAGGACCTCGGCCGGGGAGCTGTTTTTT | CASSPTRGRTSAGELFF
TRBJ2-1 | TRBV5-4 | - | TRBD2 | TGTGCCAGCAGCTCACCTCCGGGTAGCGGGAATGAGCAGTTCTTC | CASSSPPGSGNEQFF
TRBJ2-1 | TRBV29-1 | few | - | TGCAGCGTTGTGGCGGGTCTTGAATACAATGAGCAGTTCTTC | CSVVAGLEYNEQFF
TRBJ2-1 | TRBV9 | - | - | TGTGCCAGCAGCGTAGTGTCGGGAGCGGGCAATGAGCAGTTCTTC | CASSVVSGAGNEQFF
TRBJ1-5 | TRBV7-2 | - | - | TGTGCCAGCAGCTTAGGGGCAGGGGAGGGTAGCAATCAGCCCCAGCATTTT | CASSLGAGEGSNQPQHF
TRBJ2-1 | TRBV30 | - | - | TGTGCCTGGAGTACCAGGGGGGAGTTCTACAATGAGCAGTTCTTC | CAWSTRGEFYNEQFF
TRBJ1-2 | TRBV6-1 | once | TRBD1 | TGTGCCAGCAGTGTCCCCAGGGGGAGCTATGGCTACACCTTC | CASSVPRGSYGYTF
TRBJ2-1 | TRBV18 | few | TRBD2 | TGTGCCAGCTCACCAGCTAGCGGGCGGTCCTACAATGAGCAGTTCTTC | CASSPASGRSYNEQFF
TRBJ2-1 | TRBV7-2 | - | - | TGTGCCAGCAGCTTAGAAGGGAGCCGGAATGAGCAGTTCTTC | CASSLEGSRNEQFF
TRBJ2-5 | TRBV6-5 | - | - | TGTGCCAGCAGTTCCCAGTCCTTACAAGAGACCCAGTACTTC | CASSSQSLQETQYF
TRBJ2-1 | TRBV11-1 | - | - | TGTGCCAGCAGCTCCCTTAAGCGACAGGCCGGTGGGGATGAGCAGTTCTTC | CASSSLKRQAGGDEQFF
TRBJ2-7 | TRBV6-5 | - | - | TGTGCCAGCAGTCCCCGCAGGACTCAAGACTACGAGCAGTACTTC | CASSPRRTQDYEQYF
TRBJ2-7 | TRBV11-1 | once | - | TGTGCCAGCAGCTTAGGGTTCGGAGTCGAGCAGTACTTC | CASSLGFGVEQYF
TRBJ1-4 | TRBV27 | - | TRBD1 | TGTGCCAGCAGCAAGGGACAGGTCACCGAAAAACTGTTTTTT | CASSKGQVTEKLFF
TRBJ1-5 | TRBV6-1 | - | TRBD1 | TGTGCCAGCAGTGAAGTAGGGGGCGTCGGCAATCAGCCCCAGCATTTT | CASSEVGGVGNQPQHF